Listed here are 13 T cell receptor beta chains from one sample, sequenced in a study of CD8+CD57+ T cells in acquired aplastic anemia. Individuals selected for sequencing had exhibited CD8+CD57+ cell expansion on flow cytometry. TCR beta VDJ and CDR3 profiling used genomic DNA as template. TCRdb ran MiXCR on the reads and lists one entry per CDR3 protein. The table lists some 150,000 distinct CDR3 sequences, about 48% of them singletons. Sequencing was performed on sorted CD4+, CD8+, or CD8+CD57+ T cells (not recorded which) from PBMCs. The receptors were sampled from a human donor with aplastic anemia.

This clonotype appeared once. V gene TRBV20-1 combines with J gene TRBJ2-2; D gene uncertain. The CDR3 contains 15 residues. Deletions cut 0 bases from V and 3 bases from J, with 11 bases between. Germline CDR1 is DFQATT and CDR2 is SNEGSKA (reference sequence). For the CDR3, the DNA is TGCAGTGCTAGAGATCTTCTTAGTGACACCGGGGAGCTGTTTTTT. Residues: CSARDLLSDTGELFF.

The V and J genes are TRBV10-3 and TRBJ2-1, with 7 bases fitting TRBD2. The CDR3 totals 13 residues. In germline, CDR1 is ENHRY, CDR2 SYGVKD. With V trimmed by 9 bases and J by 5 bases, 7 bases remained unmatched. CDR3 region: CAMAGTTNNEQFF. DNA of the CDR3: TGTGCCATGGCCGGGACTACCAACAATGAGCAGTTCTTC.

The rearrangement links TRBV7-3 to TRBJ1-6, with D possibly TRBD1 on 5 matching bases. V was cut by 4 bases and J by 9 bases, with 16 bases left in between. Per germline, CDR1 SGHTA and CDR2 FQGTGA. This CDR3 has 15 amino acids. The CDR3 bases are TGTGCCAGCAGCTCGTTTGGGGGGGTTGGTTCACCCCTCCACTTT. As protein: CASSSFGGVGSPLHF.

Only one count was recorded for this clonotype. The CDR3 DNA follows: TGCGCCAGCAATCCGGGACAGGGTTCCAACTACGAGCAGTACTTC. It translates to CASNPGQGSNYEQYF. This chain links TRBV10-1 with TRBJ2-7; TRBD1 aligns across 9 bases. The ends lost 7 bases at V and 3 bases at J; junction bases unmatched: 10. CDR1 is WNHNN, CDR2 SYGVQD, per germline (reference sequence). There are 15 residues in the CDR3.

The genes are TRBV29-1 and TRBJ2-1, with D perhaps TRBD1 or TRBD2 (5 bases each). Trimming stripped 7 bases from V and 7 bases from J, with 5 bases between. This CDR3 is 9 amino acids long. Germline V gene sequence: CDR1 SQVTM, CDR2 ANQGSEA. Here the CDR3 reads CSGGNEQFF. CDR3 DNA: TGCAGCGGGGGGAATGAGCAGTTCTTC.

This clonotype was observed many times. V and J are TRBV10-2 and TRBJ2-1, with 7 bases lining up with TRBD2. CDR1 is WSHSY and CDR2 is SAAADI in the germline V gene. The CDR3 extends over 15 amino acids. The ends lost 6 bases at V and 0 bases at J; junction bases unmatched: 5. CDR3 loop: CASSERGPSYNEQFF. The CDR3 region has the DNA TGCGCCAGCAGCGAGCGGGGCCCCTCCTACAATGAGCAGTTCTTC.

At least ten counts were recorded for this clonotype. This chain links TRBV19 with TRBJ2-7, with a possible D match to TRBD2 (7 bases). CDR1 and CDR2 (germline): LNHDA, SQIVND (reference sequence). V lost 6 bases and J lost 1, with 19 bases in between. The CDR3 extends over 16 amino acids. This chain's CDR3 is CASSLTGGLASYEQYF. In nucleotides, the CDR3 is TGTGCCAGTAGCCTAACGGGGGGCCTTGCTTCCTACGAGCAGTACTTC.

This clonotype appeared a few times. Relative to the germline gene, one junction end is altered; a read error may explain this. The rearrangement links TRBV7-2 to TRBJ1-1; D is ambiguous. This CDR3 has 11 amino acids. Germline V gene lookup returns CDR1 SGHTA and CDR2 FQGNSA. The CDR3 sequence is CASKRNSEAFF. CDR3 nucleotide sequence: TGTGCCAGCAAGAGGAACTCTGAAGCTTTCTTT. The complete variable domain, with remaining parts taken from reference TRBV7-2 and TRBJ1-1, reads GAGVSQSPSNKVTEKGKDVELRCDPISGHTALYWYRQSLGQGLEFLIYFQGNSAPDKSGLPSDRFSAERTGGSVSTLTIQRTQQEDSAVYLCASKRNSEAFFGQGTRLTVV.

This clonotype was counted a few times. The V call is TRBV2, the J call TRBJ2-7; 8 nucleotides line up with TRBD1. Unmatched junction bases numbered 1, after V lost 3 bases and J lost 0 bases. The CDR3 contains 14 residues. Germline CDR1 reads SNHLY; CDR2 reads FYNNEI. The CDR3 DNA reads TGTGCCAGCAGTGATGGGACAGGCTCCTACGAGCAGTACTTC. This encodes CASSDGTGSYEQYF.

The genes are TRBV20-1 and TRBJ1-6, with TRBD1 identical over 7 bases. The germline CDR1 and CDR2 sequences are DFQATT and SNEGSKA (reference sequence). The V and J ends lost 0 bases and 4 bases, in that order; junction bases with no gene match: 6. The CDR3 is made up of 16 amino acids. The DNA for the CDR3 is TGCAGTGCTAGAGATTCAACAGGGGTTTATAATTCACCCCTCCACTTT. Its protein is CSARDSTGVYNSPLHF.

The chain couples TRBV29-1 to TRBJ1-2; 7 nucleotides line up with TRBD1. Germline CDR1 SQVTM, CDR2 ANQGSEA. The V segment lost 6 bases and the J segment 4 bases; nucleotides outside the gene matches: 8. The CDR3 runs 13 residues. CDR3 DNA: TGCAGCGTCCCCCGGGACAGCCTCTATGGCTACACCTTC. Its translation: CSVPRDSLYGYTF.

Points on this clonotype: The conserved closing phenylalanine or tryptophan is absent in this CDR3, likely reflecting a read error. The CDR3 loop is CASSHVGVVGYTS. In DNA form, the CDR3 reads TGTGCCAGCAGCCACGTGGGGGTGGTAGGCTACACCTCC. The V and J genes are TRBV4-1 and TRBJ1-2; maybe TRBD1 (5 bases). Germline V lookup: CDR1 MGHRA, CDR2 YSYEKL. The CDR3 has 13 residues.

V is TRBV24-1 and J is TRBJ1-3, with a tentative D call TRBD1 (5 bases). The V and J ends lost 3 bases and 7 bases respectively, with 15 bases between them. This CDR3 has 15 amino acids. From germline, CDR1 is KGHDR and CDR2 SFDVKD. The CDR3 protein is CATSDPGRTGNTIYF. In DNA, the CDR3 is TGTGCCACCAGTGATCCGGGACGTACCGGGAACACCATATATTTT.